These 32 T cell receptor beta chains came from one sample sequenced in a study of cytomegalovirus exposure and HLA in healthy donors. 60 Vbeta and 13 Jbeta primers were used in PCR. Method: immunoSEQ multiplex PCR; TCRdb's copy keeps in-frame clones and lacks some. The table shows under 150,000 clones, with about 80% occurring only once. Specimen: PBMCs. Every receptor here comes from a woman in her fifties or sixties in good health and CMV-seropositive.

The rearrangement joins TRBV18 to TRBJ1-1, with 10 bases matching TRBD1. Germline trimming cut 0 bases from V and 6 bases from J; bases unmatched to any gene: 4. The CDR3 has 15 amino acids. Germline V gene lookup returns CDR1 KGHSH and CDR2 LQKENI. The CDR3 spells CASSPPLDRGPEAFF. The CDR3 nucleotides are TGTGCCAGCTCACCACCTCTAGACAGGGGGCCTGAAGCTTTCTTT. The full variable domain, completed using reference TRBV18 and TRBJ1-1, is NAGVMQNPRHLVRRRGQEARLRCSPMKGHSHVYWYRQLPEEGLKFMVYLQKENIIDESGMPKERFSAEFPKEGPSILRIQQVVRGDSAAYFCASSPPLDRGPEAFFGQGTRLTVV.

The chain couples TRBV13 to TRBJ2-3; TRBD2 aligns across 12 bases. V dropped 3 bases and J dropped 2; count of bases not matched to a gene: 6. CDR3 length equals 17 residues. Germline CDR1 and CDR2: PRHDT and FYEKMQ (reference sequence). CDR3 sequence reads: CASSLTLAGGPTDTQYF. The CDR3 bases are TGTGCCAGCAGCTTGACACTAGCGGGAGGCCCCACAGATACGCAGTATTTT.

The V gene is TRBV6-6, the J gene TRBJ2-1, with TRBD2 matching over 9 bases. Germline assignment: CDR1 MNHNY and CDR2 SVGAGI (reference sequence). The junction had 11 bases not matched to a gene; V was cut back by 7 bases and J by 4 bases. The CDR3 is made up of 16 amino acids. The CDR3 reads CASTPSGTSGYNEQFF. In nucleotides, the CDR3 is TGTGCCAGCACCCCCAGTGGAACTAGCGGGTACAATGAGCAGTTCTTC.

The chain recombines TRBV11-3 with TRBJ1-6; D remains ambiguous. CDR3 length: 13 residues. Germline loops: CDR1 SGHNT, CDR2 YENEEA. V gave up 3 bases and J gave up 8 bases, with 8 bases separating them. CDR3 sequence reads: CASSLEGYSPLHF. In DNA form, the CDR3 reads TGTGCCAGCAGCTTGGAGGGATATTCACCCCTCCACTTT.

The chain combines TRBV2 with TRBJ2-1; D possibly corresponds to TRBD2 (6 bases). Germline V lookup: CDR1 SNHLY, CDR2 FYNNEI. The CDR3 has 15 amino acids. V was shortened by 6 bases and J by 6 bases, with 18 bases between the two germline ends. Written as DNA, the CDR3 is TGTGCCAGCAGGAGATCCGGGACTCCCGCCAATGAGCAGTTCTTC. The encoded protein is CASRRSGTPANEQFF.

J is TRBJ2-7 and V is TRBV6-6; D unclear. The V and J ends lost 7 bases and 1 base respectively, with 20 bases between them. The CDR3 consists of 16 residues. Germline assignment: CDR1 MNHNY and CDR2 SVGAGI (reference sequence). CDR3 nucleotides: TGTGCCAGCACCGACGCTGGATCGGGTGGATCCTACGAGCAGTACTTC. Protein: CASTDAGSGGSYEQYF.

This chain connects TRBV9 to TRBJ2-7; 11 positions match TRBD1. Trimming took 0 bases from V and 6 from J; bases not matched to a gene: 2. Germline CDR1 SGDLS, CDR2 YYNGEE. This CDR3 has 14 amino acids. In DNA form, the CDR3 reads TGTGCCAGCAGCGTAGGGACAGGGGGCGGCGAGCAGTACTTC. Translation: CASSVGTGGGEQYF.

The CDR3 DNA follows: TGTGCCAGTAGCCCGGACAGCTTAATGACCTATAATTCACCCCTCCACTTT. It encodes CASSPDSLMTYNSPLHF. The gene calls are TRBV19 and TRBJ1-6; possibly TRBD1 for D (6 bases). With 6 bases removed from V and 2 bases from J, the gap between germline ends came to 17 bases. The CDR3 has 17 residues. Germline V CDR1 and CDR2: LNHDA, SQIVND (reference sequence).

The chain carries TRBV6-5 and TRBJ2-5; 9 bases align to TRBD1. The trim removed 6 bases at V and 7 bases at J, leaving 6 bases unmatched. CDR1 and CDR2 (germline): MNHEY, SVGAGI. The CDR3 has 13 amino acids. The DNA of the CDR3 is TGTGCCAGCAGGACAGGGGGTTCAGGGACCCAGTACTTC. This gives the protein CASRTGGSGTQYF.

This chain links TRBV28 with TRBJ1-5; D is ambiguous. The CDR3 runs to 15 residues. CDR1 and CDR2 from the germline V gene are MDHEN and SYDVKM. V shed 2 bases and J shed 0 bases, with 8 bases lying between them. Here the CDR3 DNA reads TGTGCCAGCAGTTTAGGACTGATTAGCAATCAGCCCCAGCATTTT. It yields the protein CASSLGLISNQPQHF.

The chain has TRBV10-3 and TRBJ2-3; 11 bases are shared with TRBD2. This CDR3 is built from 15 residues. The V and J ends lost 6 bases and 7 bases, in that order; junction bases with no gene match: 9. Germline values: CDR1 ENHRY, CDR2 SYGVKD. In DNA form, the CDR3 reads TGTGCCATCAGCCCTACTAGCGGGAGTACCTATACGCAGTATTTT. Its translation: CAISPTSGSTYTQYF.

This chain connects TRBV18 to TRBJ1-5, with 10 nucleotides matching TRBD1. CDR1 and CDR2 (germline): KGHSH, LQKENI. Trimming removed 2 bases from V and 5 bases from J; junction bases left unmatched: 3. The CDR3 runs 15 residues. The CDR3 here is CASSPRTGGDQPQHF. The CDR3 DNA follows: TGTGCCAGCTCACCAAGGACAGGGGGTGATCAGCCCCAGCATTTT.

The V call is TRBV27, the J call TRBJ2-6, with TRBD1 identical over 9 bases. This CDR3 is built from 18 residues. Germline V gene sequence: CDR1 MNHEY, CDR2 SMNVEV (reference sequence). The J segment lost 0 bases and the V segment lost 9 bases, leaving 12 bases of the junction unmatched. CDR3 bases: TGTGCCAGTAATCCCGGGACAGGGTCCTCCTCTGGGGCCAACGTCCTGACTTTC. Its translation is CASNPGTGSSSGANVLTF.

The chain links TRBV6-1 to TRBJ2-5; 12 positions match TRBD2. This CDR3 is built from 15 residues. The V gene end was trimmed by 2 bases and the J gene end by 7 bases; junction bases not matched to a gene: 5. The germline V gene encodes CDR1 MNHNS and CDR2 SASEGT. The chain's CDR3 is CASSESASGRGTQYF. CDR3 coding DNA: TGTGCCAGCAGTGAATCGGCTAGCGGGAGGGGGACCCAGTACTTC.

In its sample, this clone was seen a few times. The V gene is TRBV30, the J gene TRBJ2-1; perhaps TRBD2 as D (6 bases). The CDR3 is 17 residues long. Between the trimmed V and J ends, which lost 1 base and 0 bases, there was a span of 16 bases. The germline CDR1 and CDR2 sequences are GTSNPN and SVGIG (reference sequence). The DNA of the CDR3 is TGTGCCTGGAGTGGCGTCGGGGGTCCCCGCTCCTACAATGAGCAGTTCTTC. Translated: CAWSGVGGPRSYNEQFF.

The sample holds one count of this clone. This chain uses TRBV11-3 with TRBJ2-5; D remains unclear. The CDR3 spans 13 residues. The V end was cut by 2 bases, the J end by 6 bases, with 10 bases between. From germline, CDR1 is SGHNT and CDR2 YENEEA. CDR3 amino acids: CASSLSGVKTQYF. As DNA, the CDR3 is TGTGCCAGCAGCTTATCCGGAGTAAAGACCCAGTACTTC.

This clone was found once. The chain uses TRBV7-9 and TRBJ1-1; 9 bases are shared with TRBD1. The CDR3 has 14 amino acids. Germline assignment: CDR1 SEHNR and CDR2 FQNEAQ (reference sequence). V lost 3 bases to trimming and J lost 4 bases; unmatched junction nucleotides: 3. The CDR3 region is CASSFTGGGTEAFF. The CDR3 DNA reads as TGTGCCAGCAGCTTCACAGGGGGCGGCACTGAAGCTTTCTTT.

J is TRBJ2-5 and V is TRBV29-1; 8 bases fit TRBD1. The V segment lost 4 bases and the J segment 5 bases; nucleotides outside the gene matches: 6. From germline, CDR1 is SQVTM and CDR2 ANQGSEA. CDR3 length: 13 amino acids. The CDR3 coding sequence is TGCAGCGTTGGGACAGGGAGGATTGAGACCCAGTACTTC. This gives the protein CSVGTGRIETQYF.

The chain joins TRBV19 to TRBJ1-1, with D possibly being TRBD1 (5 bases). Germline CDR1 reads LNHDA; CDR2 reads SQIVND (reference sequence). With 5 bases removed from V and 4 bases from J, the gap between germline ends came to 11 bases. The CDR3 has 13 amino acids. The CDR3 DNA reads as TGTGCCAGTAGTGACGGACAAGGCACTGAAGCTTTCTTT. Amino acids: CASSDGQGTEAFF.

The V and J genes are TRBV27 and TRBJ2-5, with TRBD1 identical over 8 bases. Per the germline V gene, CDR1 is MNHEY and CDR2 is SMNVEV (reference sequence). V was clipped by 5 bases and J by 1 base; unmatched bases: 3. This CDR3 has 14 residues. The CDR3 is CASSPGQVQETQYF. CDR3 DNA sequence: TGTGCCAGCAGTCCGGGACAGGTCCAAGAGACCCAGTACTTC.

The genes are TRBV10-2 and TRBJ2-7; no clear D gene. The ends were cut back, 2 bases at V and 7 bases at J, with 9 bases in the middle. The CDR3 loop spans 12 amino acids. CDR1 WSHSY and CDR2 SAAADI come from the germline V gene. This CDR3 is CASSETVLEQYF. The CDR3 DNA reads as TGCGCCAGCAGTGAGACAGTTTTAGAGCAGTACTTC.

As to this clone: At one boundary the junction diverges from the germline segment, which might be a read error. The CDR3 coding sequence is TGTGCTAGCAGCGTCGGGACAGGGGGATTGAATGAGCAGTTCTTC. Its translation: CASSVGTGGLNEQFF. The gene calls are TRBV7-7 and TRBJ2-1, with TRBD1 identical over 11 bases. This CDR3 region has 15 residues. Looked up from germline, CDR1 is SSHAT and CDR2 is FNYEAQ (reference sequence). The full variable domain, in which reference TRBV7-7 and TRBJ2-1 provide the parts outside the CDR3, is GAGVSQSPRYKVTKRGQDVTLRCDPISSHATLYWYQQALGQGPEFLTYFNYEAQPDKSGLPSDRFSAERPEGSISTLTIQRTEQRDSAMYRCASSVGTGGLNEQFFGPGTRLTVL.

The genes are TRBV20-1 and TRBJ2-1; D is unresolved. This CDR3 has 11 residues. Per the germline V gene, CDR1 is DFQATT and CDR2 is SNEGSKA (reference sequence). V dropped 5 bases and J dropped 8 bases, with 10 bases sitting between them. The CDR3 nucleotides are TGCAGTGCTTGGTCCCGGGATGAGCAGTTCTTC. The encoded protein is CSAWSRDEQFF.

The chain employs TRBV15 and TRBJ2-2, with TRBD1 as a possible D gene (6 bases). Trimming took 3 bases from V and 4 from J, leaving 6 bases between them. This CDR3 has 13 amino acids. Germline-derived CDR1 and CDR2 are LNHNV and YYDKDF (reference sequence). The CDR3 DNA is TGTGCCACCAGCAGCAGGGGCACCGGGGAGCTGTTTTTT. Protein sequence: CATSSRGTGELFF.

J is TRBJ2-1 and V is TRBV4-2; TRBD2 aligns across 9 bases. Germline V gene lookup returns CDR1 LGHNA and CDR2 YNFKEQ. The CDR3 is 14 residues long. V shed 4 bases and J 2 bases; nucleotides not matched to a gene: 0. The CDR3 coding sequence is TGTGCCAGCAGCCGCGGGAGGGCCTACAATGAGCAGTTCTTC. Translating it yields CASSRGRAYNEQFF.

The chain links TRBV6-1 to TRBJ2-3; TRBD2 might be the D (5 bases). V was clipped by 8 bases and J by 11 bases, with 17 bases between them. The CDR3 is made up of 12 amino acids. Germline CDR1 reads MNHNS; CDR2 reads SASEGT. The CDR3 is CASGLYLRGQYF. CDR3 DNA: TGTGCCAGCGGACTCTACCTTCGGGGGCAGTATTTT.

The V and J genes are TRBV27 and TRBJ2-1; TRBD2 might be the D (6 bases). Trimming shortened V by 8 bases and J by 8 bases, and 13 bases separated the two germline ends. CDR1 is MNHEY and CDR2 is SMNVEV in the germline V gene (reference sequence). CDR3 length equals 12 residues. The CDR3 loop reads CASGMTRYEQFF. CDR3 bases: TGTGCCAGCGGGATGACTAGATATGAGCAGTTCTTC.

As for this clone: Sequence at one end of the junction differs from germline and may be a read error. At the DNA level, this CDR3 is encoded by other sequences in the same sample as well. The chain is built from TRBV5-1 and TRBJ1-1, with D perhaps matching TRBD1 (5 bases). This CDR3 comprises 13 residues. Germline-derived CDR1 and CDR2 are SGHRS and YFSETQ. DNA of the CDR3: TGCGCCAGCAGCAGGGGCCCTAACACTGAAGCTTTCTTC. It translates to CASSRGPNTEAFF.

The chain joins TRBV19 to TRBJ2-1; 8 bases fit TRBD2. The CDR3 length is 13 residues. Unmatched junction bases numbered 7, after V lost 6 bases and J lost 9 bases. Germline V gene sequence: CDR1 LNHDA, CDR2 SQIVND (reference sequence). The CDR3 loop is CASRGLGRGEQFF. CDR3 bases: TGTGCCAGTAGGGGACTAGGACGGGGTGAGCAGTTCTTC.

V usage is TRBV10-2 and J usage is TRBJ1-1; 7 bases are shared with TRBD1. V was clipped by 6 bases and J by 4 bases; unmatched bases: 11. Germline V gene sequence: CDR1 WSHSY, CDR2 SAAADI. The CDR3 has 15 amino acids. CDR3 protein: CASRWTQGVGTEAFF. The CDR3 coding sequence is TGCGCCAGCAGGTGGACTCAGGGGGTTGGCACTGAAGCTTTCTTT.

The V and J genes are TRBV7-9 and TRBJ2-7; perhaps TRBD1 as D (5 bases). The CDR3 totals 14 residues. Per germline, CDR1 SEHNR and CDR2 FQNEAQ (reference sequence). Deletions cut 6 bases from V and 5 bases from J, with 17 bases between. The CDR3 reads CASSSAQGRHEQYF. In DNA, the CDR3 is TGTGCCAGCAGTTCAGCCCAGGGCCGACACGAGCAGTACTTC.

This chain uses TRBV6-1 with TRBJ1-2; TRBD1 matches 7 bases. Germline values: CDR1 MNHNS, CDR2 SASEGT. The CDR3 covers 14 residues. Unmatched junction bases numbered 5, after V lost 5 bases and J lost 2 bases. The CDR3 DNA sequence: TGTGCCAGCAGTCTAGGGACAGCAAACTATGGCTACACCTTC. Translating it yields CASSLGTANYGYTF.